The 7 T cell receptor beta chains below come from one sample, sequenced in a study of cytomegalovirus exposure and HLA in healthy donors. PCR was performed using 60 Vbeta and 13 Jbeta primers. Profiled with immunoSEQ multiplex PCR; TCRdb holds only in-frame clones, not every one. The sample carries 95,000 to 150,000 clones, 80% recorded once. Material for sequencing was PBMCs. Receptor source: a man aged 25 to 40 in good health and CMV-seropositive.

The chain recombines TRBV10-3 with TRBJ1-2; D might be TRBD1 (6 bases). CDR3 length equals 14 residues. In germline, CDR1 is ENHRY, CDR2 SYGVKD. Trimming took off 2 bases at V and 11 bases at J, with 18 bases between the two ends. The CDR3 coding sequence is TGTGCCATCAGTGAGCCGTCCTCAGGGACACCATACACCTTC. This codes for CAISEPSSGTPYTF.

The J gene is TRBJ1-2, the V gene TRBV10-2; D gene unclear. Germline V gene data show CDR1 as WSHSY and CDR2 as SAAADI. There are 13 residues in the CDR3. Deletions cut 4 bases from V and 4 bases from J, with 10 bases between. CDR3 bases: TGCGCCAGCAGTGTATCAAACAGCTATGGCTACACCTTC. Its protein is CASSVSNSYGYTF.

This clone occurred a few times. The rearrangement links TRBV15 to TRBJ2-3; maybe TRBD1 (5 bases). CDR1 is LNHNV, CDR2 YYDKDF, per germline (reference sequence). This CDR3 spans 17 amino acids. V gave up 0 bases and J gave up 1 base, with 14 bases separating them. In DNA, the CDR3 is TGTGCCACCAGCAGAGATGGCGGCCAGGGCGGCACAGATACGCAGTATTTT. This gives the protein CATSRDGGQGGTDTQYF. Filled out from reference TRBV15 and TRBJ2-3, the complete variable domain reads DAMVIQNPRYQVTQFGKPVTLSCSQTLNHNVMYWYQQKSSQAPKLLFHYYDKDFNNEADTPDNFQSRRPNTSFCFLDIRSPGLGDTAMYLCATSRDGGQGGTDTQYFGPGTRLTVL.

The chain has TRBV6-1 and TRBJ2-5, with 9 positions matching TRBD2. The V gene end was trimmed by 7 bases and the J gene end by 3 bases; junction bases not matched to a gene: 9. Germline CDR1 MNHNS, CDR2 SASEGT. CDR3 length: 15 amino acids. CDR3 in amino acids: CASKGGLARKETQYF. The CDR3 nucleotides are TGTGCCAGCAAGGGCGGACTAGCGCGTAAAGAGACCCAGTACTTC.

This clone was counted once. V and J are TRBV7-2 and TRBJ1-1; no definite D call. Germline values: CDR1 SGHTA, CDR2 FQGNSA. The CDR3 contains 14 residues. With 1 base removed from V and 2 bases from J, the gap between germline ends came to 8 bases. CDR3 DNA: TGTGCCAGCAGCTTAGTTTACAGAAACACTGAAGCTTTCTTT. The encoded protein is CASSLVYRNTEAFF.

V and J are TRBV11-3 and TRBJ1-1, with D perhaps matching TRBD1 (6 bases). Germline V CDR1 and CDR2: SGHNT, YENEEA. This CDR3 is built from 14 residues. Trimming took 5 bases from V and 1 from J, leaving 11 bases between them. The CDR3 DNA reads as TGTGCCAGCAGCCCCGACAGGAGGAACACTGAAGCTTTCTTT. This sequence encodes CASSPDRRNTEAFF.

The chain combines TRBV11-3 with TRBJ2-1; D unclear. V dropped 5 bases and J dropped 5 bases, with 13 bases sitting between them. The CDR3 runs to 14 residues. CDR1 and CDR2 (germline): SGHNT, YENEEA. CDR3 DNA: TGTGCCAGCAGCATATCACGGAGAAACAATGAGCAGTTCTTC. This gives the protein CASSISRRNNEQFF.